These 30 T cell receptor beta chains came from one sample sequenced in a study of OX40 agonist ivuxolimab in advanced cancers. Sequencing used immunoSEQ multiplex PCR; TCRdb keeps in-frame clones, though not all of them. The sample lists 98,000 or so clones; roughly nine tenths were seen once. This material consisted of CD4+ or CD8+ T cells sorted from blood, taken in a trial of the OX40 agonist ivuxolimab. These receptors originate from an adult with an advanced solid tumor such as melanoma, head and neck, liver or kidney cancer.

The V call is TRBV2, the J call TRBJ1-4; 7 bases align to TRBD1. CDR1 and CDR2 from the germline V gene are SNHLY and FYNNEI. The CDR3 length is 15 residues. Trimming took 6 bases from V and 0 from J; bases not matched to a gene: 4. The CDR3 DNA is TGTGCCAGCAGGATCCAGGGGGCAACTAATGAAAAACTGTTTTTT. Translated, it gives CASRIQGATNEKLFF.

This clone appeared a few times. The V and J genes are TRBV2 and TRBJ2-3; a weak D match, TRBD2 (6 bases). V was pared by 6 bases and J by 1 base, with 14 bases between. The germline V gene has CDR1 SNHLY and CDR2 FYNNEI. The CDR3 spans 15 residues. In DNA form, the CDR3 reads TGTGCCAGCAGGGTGACTAGTTCCCGCACAGATACGCAGTATTTT. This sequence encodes CASRVTSSRTDTQYF.

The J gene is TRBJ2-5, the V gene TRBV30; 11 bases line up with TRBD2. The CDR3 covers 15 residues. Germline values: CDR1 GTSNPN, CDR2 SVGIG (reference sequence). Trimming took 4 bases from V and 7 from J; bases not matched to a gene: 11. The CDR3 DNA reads TGTGCCTGGACGCAGGGGACTAGCGGCCCGGGGACCCAGTACTTC. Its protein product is CAWTQGTSGPGTQYF. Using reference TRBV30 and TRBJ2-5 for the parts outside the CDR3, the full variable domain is SQTIHQWPATLVQPVGSPLSLECTVEGTSNPNLYWYRQAAGRGLQLLFYSVGIGQISSEVPQNLSASRPQDRQFILSSKKLLLSDSGFYLCAWTQGTSGPGTQYFGPGTRLLVL.

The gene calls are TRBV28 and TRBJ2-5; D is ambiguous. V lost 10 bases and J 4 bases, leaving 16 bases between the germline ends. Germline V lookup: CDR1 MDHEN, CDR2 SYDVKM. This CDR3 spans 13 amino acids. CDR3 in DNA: TGTGCCACCGATGGTCAGCCTCGAGAGACCCAGTACTTC. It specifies CATDGQPRETQYF.

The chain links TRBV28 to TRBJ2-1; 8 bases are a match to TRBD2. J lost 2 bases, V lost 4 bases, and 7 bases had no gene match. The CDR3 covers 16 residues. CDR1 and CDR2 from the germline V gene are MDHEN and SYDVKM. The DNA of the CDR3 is TGTGCCAGCAGTTCCCCGGGAGCGGGGGCCTACAATGAGCAGTTCTTC. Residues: CASSSPGAGAYNEQFF.

The CDR3 is CASSVASAAGNTIYF. CDR3 DNA sequence: TGTGCCAGCAGCGTAGCTTCGGCGGCTGGAAACACCATATATTTT. V usage is TRBV9 and J usage is TRBJ1-3, with no clear D. This CDR3 has 15 residues. V lost 0 bases and J 2 bases, leaving 9 bases between the germline ends. CDR1 is SGDLS and CDR2 is YYNGEE in the germline V gene.

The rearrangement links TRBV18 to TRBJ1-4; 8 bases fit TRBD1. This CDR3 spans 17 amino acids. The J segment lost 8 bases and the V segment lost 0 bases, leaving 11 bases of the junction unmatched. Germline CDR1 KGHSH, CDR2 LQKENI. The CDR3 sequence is CASSPPGRTGIREKLFF. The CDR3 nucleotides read TGTGCCAGCTCACCACCGGGGAGGACAGGGATAAGGGAAAAACTGTTTTTT.

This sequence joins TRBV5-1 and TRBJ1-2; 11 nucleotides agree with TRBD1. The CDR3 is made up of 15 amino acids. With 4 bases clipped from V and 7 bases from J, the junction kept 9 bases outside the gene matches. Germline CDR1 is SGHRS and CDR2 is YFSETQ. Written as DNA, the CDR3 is TGCGCCAGCAGCGTTACCGGGACAGGGGGAGGTGGCTACACCTTC. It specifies CASSVTGTGGGGYTF. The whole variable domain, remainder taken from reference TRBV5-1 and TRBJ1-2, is KAGVTQTPRYLIKTRGQQVTLSCSPISGHRSVSWYQQTPGQGLQFLFEYFSETQRNKGNFPGRFSGRQFSNSRSEMNVSTLELGDSALYLCASSVTGTGGGGYTFGSGTRLTVV.

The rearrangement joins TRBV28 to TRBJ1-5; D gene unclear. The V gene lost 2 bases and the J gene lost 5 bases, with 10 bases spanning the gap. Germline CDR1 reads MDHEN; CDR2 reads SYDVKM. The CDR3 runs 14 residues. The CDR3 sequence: CASSLRDTHQPQHF. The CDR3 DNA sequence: TGTGCCAGCAGTTTACGAGACACCCATCAGCCCCAGCATTTT.

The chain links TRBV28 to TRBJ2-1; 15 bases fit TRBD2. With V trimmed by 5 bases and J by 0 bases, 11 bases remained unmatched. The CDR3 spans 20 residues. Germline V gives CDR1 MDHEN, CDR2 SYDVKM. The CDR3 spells CASSNEGGTSGGSSYNEQFF. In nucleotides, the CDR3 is TGTGCCAGCAGTAATGAGGGTGGGACTAGCGGGGGGAGCTCCTACAATGAGCAGTTCTTC.

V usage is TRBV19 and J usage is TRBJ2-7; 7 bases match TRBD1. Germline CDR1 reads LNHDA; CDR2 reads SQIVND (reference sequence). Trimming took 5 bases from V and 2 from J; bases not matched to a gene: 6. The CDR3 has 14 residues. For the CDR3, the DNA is TGTGCCAGTAGTGGGCAAGGACAGGCCTACGAGCAGTACTTC. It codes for CASSGQGQAYEQYF.

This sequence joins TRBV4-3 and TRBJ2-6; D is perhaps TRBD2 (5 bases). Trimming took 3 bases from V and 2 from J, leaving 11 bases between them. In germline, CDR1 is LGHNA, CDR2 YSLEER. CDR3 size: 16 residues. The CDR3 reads CASSHGSGTGANVLTF. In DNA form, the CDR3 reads TGCGCCAGCAGCCACGGTTCGGGGACTGGGGCCAACGTCCTGACTTTC.

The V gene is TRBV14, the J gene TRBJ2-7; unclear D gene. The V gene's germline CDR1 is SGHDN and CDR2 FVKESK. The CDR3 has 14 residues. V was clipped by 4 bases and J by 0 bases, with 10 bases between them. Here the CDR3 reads CASSPLSPSYEQYF. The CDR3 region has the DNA TGTGCCAGCAGCCCGCTTTCTCCCTCCTACGAGCAGTACTTC.

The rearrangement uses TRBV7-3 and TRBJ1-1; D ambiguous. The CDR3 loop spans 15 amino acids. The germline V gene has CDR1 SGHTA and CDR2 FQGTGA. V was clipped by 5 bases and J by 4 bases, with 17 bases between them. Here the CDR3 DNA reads TGTGCCAGCAGCCCCCGGGGTTCGCGCGGCACTGAAGCTTTCTTT. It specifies CASSPRGSRGTEAFF.

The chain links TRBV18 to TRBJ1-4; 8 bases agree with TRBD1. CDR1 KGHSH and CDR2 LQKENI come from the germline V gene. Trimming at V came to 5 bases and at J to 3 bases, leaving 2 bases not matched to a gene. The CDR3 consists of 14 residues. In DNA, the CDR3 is TGTGCCAGCTCAGCACAGGGGGCTAATGAAAAACTGTTTTTT. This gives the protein CASSAQGANEKLFF.

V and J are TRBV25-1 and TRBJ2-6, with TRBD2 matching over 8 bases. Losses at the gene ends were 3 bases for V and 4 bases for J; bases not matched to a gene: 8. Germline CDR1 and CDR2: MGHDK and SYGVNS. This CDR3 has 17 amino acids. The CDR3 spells CASSDHDGRAGANVLTF. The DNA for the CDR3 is TGTGCCAGCAGTGATCACGACGGGAGGGCCGGGGCCAACGTCCTGACTTTC.

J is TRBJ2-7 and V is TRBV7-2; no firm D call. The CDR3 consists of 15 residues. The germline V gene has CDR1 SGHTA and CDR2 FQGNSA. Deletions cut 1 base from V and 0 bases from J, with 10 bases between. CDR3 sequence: CASSLVKGSSYEQYF. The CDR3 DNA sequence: TGTGCCAGCAGCTTAGTTAAAGGCAGCTCCTACGAGCAGTACTTC.

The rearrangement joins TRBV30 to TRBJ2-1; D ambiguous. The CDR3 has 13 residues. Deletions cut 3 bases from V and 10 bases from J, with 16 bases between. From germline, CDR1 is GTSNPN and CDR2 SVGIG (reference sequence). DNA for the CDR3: TGTGCCTGGAGCCCCGGTTTGGGTCCAGAGCAGTTCTTC. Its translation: CAWSPGLGPEQFF.

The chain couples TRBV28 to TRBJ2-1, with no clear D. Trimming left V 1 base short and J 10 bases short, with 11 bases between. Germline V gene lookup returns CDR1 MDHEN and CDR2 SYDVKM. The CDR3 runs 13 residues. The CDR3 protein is CASSLSAQKEQFF. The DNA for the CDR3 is TGTGCCAGCAGTTTATCAGCACAGAAAGAGCAGTTCTTC.

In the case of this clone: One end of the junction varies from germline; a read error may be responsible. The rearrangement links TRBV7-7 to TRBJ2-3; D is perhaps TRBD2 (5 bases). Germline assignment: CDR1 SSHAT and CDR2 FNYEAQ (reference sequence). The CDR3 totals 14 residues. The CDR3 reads CASSPRPGADTQYF. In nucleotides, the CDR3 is TGTGCTAGCAGCCCCCGACCCGGGGCAGATACGCAGTATTTT.

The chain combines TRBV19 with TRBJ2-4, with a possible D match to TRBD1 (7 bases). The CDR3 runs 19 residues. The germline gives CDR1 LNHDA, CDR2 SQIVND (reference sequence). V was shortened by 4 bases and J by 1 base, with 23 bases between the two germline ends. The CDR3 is CASSSHRGLLSGAKNIQYF. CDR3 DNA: TGTGCCAGTAGTAGTCACAGGGGACTCTTGTCAGGGGCCAAAAACATTCAGTACTTC.

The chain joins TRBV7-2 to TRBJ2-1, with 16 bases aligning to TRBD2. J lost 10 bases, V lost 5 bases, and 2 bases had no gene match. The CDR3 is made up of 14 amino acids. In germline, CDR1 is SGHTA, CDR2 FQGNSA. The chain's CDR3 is CASSPGLAGGEQFF. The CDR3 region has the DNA TGTGCCAGCAGCCCGGGACTAGCGGGAGGGGAGCAGTTCTTC.

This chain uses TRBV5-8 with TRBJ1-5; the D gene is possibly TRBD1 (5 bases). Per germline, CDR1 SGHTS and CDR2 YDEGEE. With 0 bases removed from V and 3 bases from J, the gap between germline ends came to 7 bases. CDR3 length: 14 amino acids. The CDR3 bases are TGTGCCAGCAGCTTGGGACAGTACAATCAGCCCCAGCATTTT. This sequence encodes CASSLGQYNQPQHF.

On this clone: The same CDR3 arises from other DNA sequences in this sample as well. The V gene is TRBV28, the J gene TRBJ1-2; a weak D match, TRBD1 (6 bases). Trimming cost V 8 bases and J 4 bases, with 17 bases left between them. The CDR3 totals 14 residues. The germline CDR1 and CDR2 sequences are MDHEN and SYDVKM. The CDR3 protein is CASGRRTDGYGYTF. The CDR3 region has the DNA TGTGCCAGCGGAAGACGGACAGATGGCTATGGCTACACCTTC.

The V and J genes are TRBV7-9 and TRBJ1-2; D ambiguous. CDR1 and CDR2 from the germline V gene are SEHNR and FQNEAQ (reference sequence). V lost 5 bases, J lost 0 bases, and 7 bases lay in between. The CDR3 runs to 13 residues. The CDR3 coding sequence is TGTGCCAGCAGCCCCGGACCTAACTATGGCTACACCTTC. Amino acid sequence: CASSPGPNYGYTF.

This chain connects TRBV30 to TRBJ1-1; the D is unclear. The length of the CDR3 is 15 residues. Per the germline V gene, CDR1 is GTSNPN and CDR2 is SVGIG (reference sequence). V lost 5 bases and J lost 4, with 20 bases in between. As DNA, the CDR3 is TGTGCCTGGGGAGACGGCCCCGGCGCGGTCACTGAAGCTTTCTTT. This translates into CAWGDGPGAVTEAFF.

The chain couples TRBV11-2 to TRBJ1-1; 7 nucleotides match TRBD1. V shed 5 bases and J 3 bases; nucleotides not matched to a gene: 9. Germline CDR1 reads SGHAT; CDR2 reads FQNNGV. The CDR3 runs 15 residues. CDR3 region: CASSIRQGGDTEAFF. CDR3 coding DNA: TGTGCCAGCAGCATCCGACAGGGAGGAGACACTGAAGCTTTCTTT.

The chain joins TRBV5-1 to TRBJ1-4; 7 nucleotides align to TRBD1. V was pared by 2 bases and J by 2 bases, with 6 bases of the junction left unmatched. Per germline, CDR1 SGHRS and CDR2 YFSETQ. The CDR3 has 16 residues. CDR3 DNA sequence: TGCGCCAGCAGCTTTCGACAGGGCGGGACTAATGAAAAACTGTTTTTT. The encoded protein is CASSFRQGGTNEKLFF.

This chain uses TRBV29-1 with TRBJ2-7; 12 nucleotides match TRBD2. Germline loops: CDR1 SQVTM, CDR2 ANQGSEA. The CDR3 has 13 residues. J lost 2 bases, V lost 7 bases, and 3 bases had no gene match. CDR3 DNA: TGCAGCGGTTCTAGCGGGAGGGCCTACGAGCAGTACTTC. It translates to CSGSSGRAYEQYF.

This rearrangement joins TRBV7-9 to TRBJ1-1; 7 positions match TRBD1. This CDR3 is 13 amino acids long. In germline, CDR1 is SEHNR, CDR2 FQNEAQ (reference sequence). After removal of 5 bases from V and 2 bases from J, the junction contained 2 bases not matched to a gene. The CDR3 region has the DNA TGTGCCAGCAGCGGACAGGCTAACACTGAAGCTTTCTTT. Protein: CASSGQANTEAFF.